A selection of T cell receptor beta chains follows, all from one sample in a study of Ad26.COV2.S vaccination and SARS-CoV-2 variants. Data came from immunoSEQ multiplex PCR; TCRdb stores just in-frame clones and leaves some out. The sample includes roughly 320,000 clones, 80% to 90% of them seen just once. The source was peripheral blood, collected in a trial of Ad26.COV2.S vaccine versus placebo. These receptors were collected from a person aged 18-65 years who received the Ad26.COV2.S COVID-19 vaccine or a placebo. Each CDR3 is given with its conserved first and last residue. A D gene is named only where the DNA matches it firmly. The listing skips clone size in some rows; elsewhere it reads once, few, many or a size class.

DNA,CDR3,D,size,J,V
TGTGCCAGCAGCCCACCACAGGGGTCGGGAAACACCATATATTTT,CASSPPQGSGNTIYF,TRBD1,.,TRBJ1-3,TRBV7-6
TGCGCCAGCAGCCAAGATGGGGCGCCGGACACTGAAGCTTTCTTT,CASSQDGAPDTEAFF,.,once,TRBJ1-1,TRBV4-1
TGTGCCAGTAGACTTTCTTATCGAGGGGGCGTTTACAATGAGCAGTTCTTC,CASRLSYRGGVYNEQFF,TRBD1,once,TRBJ2-1,TRBV19
TGTGCCAGCAGGGGTGGGGGCCGACTCGGACAGTACTTC,CASRGGGRLGQYF,.,.,TRBJ2-7,TRBV2
TGTGCCAGCAGCCCTAGGGGGGACAGCTCCACTGAAGCTTTCTTT,CASSPRGDSSTEAFF,TRBD1,.,TRBJ1-1,TRBV7-2
TGCAGCGTTGAACCAGGGAGCTCCTACAATGAGCAGTTCTTC,CSVEPGSSYNEQFF,.,once,TRBJ2-1,TRBV29-1
TGTGCCAGCAGCTTGGCAGGGGGCGATTGGGAGACCCAGTACTTC,CASSLAGGDWETQYF,TRBD1,.,TRBJ2-5,TRBV5-4
TGTGCCAGCAGTGACAGGGATCGTGGTGGCTACACCTTC,CASSDRDRGGYTF,.,.,TRBJ1-2,TRBV2
TGCAGCGCCGTACAGGGGGCTAGAGCTTTCTTT,CSAVQGARAFF,TRBD1,.,TRBJ1-1,TRBV29-1
TGTGCCAGTAGTGTCCGGGACAGGGACTTAAGTTGGCGCGATGGCTACACCTTC,CASSVRDRDLSWRDGYTF,TRBD1,.,TRBJ1-2,TRBV19
TGTGCCAGCAGTTTTCAGGATACGCAGTATTTT,CASSFQDTQYF,.,.,TRBJ2-3,TRBV12-3/TRBV12-4
TGTGCCAGCCAGAGAGGCTCCTATAATTCACCCCTCCACTTT,CASQRGSYNSPLHF,.,.,TRBJ1-6,TRBV27
TGTGCCAGCAGCCCACAGGGTGGGGGCGCGGAGGCTTTCTTT,CASSPQGGGAEAFF,.,.,TRBJ1-1,TRBV9
TGTGCCAGCAGCCCCCACGTGAAAAAGGAAAAACTGTTTTTT,CASSPHVKKEKLFF,.,.,TRBJ1-4,TRBV11-2
TGCGCCAGCAGTGAGTCGGGGGGTGACAGCTCCTATAATTCACCCCTCCACTTT,CASSESGGDSSYNSPLHF,.,.,TRBJ1-6,TRBV10-1
TGTGCCAGCTCAGCAGGACAGGGGAGCACTGAAGCTTTCTTT,CASSAGQGSTEAFF,TRBD1,.,TRBJ1-1,TRBV18
TGTGCCAGCAGTGAACAGAAGGGGTCGGATACGCAGTATTTT,CASSEQKGSDTQYF,.,.,TRBJ2-3,TRBV6-1
TGCGCCAGCAGCCAAGAAGACTGGAGGGGTACAGATACGCAGTATTTT,CASSQEDWRGTDTQYF,.,.,TRBJ2-3,TRBV4-3
TGCGCCAGCAGCAAAAAGGGACAGGGGGCCGAAATCTACGAGCAGTACTTC,CASSKKGQGAEIYEQYF,TRBD1,.,TRBJ2-7,TRBV5-1
TGTGCCAGCTCACCAAACCCCCCAACCTTTGATTCACCCCTCCACTTT,CASSPNPPTFDSPLHF,.,.,TRBJ1-6,TRBV18
TGTGCCAGCAGTTCGACAGGTAATCAGCCCCAGCATTTT,CASSSTGNQPQHF,.,.,TRBJ1-5,TRBV6-5
TGTGCCACTCTCCCCCCGGGACGGATCAATCAGCCCCAGCATTTT,CATLPPGRINQPQHF,.,.,TRBJ1-5,TRBV12-5
TGTGCCAGCAGTGAAGCAGGACAGGTAAAGCCCCAGCATTTT,CASSEAGQVKPQHF,TRBD1,.,TRBJ1-5,TRBV6-1
TGCGCCAGCAGCCAACCGCCAAATCAGCCCCAGCATTTT,CASSQPPNQPQHF,.,few,TRBJ1-5,TRBV4-1
TGTGCCAGCAGCCCGAGGGGACCGAGGGCATTCACAGATACGCAGTATTTT,CASSPRGPRAFTDTQYF,.,.,TRBJ2-3,TRBV7-9
TGTGCCAGCAGTTACTCAATAGGGAAGGCCAAAAACATTCAGTACTTC,CASSYSIGKAKNIQYF,.,.,TRBJ2-4,TRBV6-5
TGTGCCAGCATCACTGACAGGGTCGGTGAAAAACTGTTTTTT,CASITDRVGEKLFF,TRBD1,.,TRBJ1-4,TRBV6-5
TGTGCCTGGATGGGAGACCGACAGGGCTACACCTTC,CAWMGDRQGYTF,.,.,TRBJ1-2,TRBV30
TGTGCCAGCAGCGCAGACAGGGGGATGCGCTATGGCTACACCTTC,CASSADRGMRYGYTF,TRBD1,once,TRBJ1-2,TRBV7-8
TGTGCTAGCCCCTACGCAGGTCCCAGGGGGTGTAAAGAAGCCAAAAACATTCAGTACTTC,CASPYAGPRGCKEAKNIQYF,TRBD1,once,TRBJ2-4,TRBV7-7
TGCAGTGCGGAACATTACTATGGCTACACCTTC,CSAEHYYGYTF,.,.,TRBJ1-2,TRBV20-1
TGTGCCAGCAGCTTCTGGGGGATCATGAACACTGAAGCTTTCTTT,CASSFWGIMNTEAFF,.,.,TRBJ1-1,TRBV5-6
TGTGCCAGCAGCGCAAGACTAGCGGGGGGCCGATACAATGAGCAGTTCTTC,CASSARLAGGRYNEQFF,TRBD2,.,TRBJ2-1,TRBV7-2
TGTGCCAGCAGTTTCAGACACCTGAACACTGAAGCTTTCTTT,CASSFRHLNTEAFF,.,.,TRBJ1-1,TRBV27
TGTGCCAGCAGCCCTGAGGGAAGGGATGGCTACACCTTC,CASSPEGRDGYTF,.,.,TRBJ1-2,TRBV7-9
TGTGCCAGCAGCTTACAACACCGAGAGCTGTTTTTT,CASSLQHRELFF,.,.,TRBJ2-2,TRBV7-6
TGCGCCAGCATGGGGCAAGGGGATTCACCCCTCCACTTT,CASMGQGDSPLHF,.,.,TRBJ1-6,TRBV10-1
TGTGCCAGCAGCCATGAGTACGAGCAGTACTTC,CASSHEYEQYF,.,.,TRBJ2-7,TRBV11-2
TGTGCCAGCAGTGAAGCAGCAGCCAGGAGCTCCTACGAGCAGTACTTC,CASSEAAARSSYEQYF,.,once,TRBJ2-7,TRBV6-1
TGCGCCAGCAGCCCGGGCCCTAATGGCTACACCTTC,CASSPGPNGYTF,.,few,TRBJ1-2,TRBV5-1
TGTGCCAGCAGTTATACGGGGTCCCTCGGATATGGCTACACCTTC,CASSYTGSLGYGYTF,.,.,TRBJ1-2,TRBV27
TGTGCCACCAGTGACGGGACAGGGGACAATCAGCCCCAGCATTTT,CATSDGTGDNQPQHF,TRBD1,.,TRBJ1-5,TRBV24-1
TGCGCCAGCAGCTTGGATCCCGCCCAGGGGCTTGAGCCCCAGCATTTT,CASSLDPAQGLEPQHF,.,.,TRBJ1-5,TRBV5-1
TGTGCCAGTAGTACAACAGGGAATACTGAAGCTTTCTTT,CASSTTGNTEAFF,.,.,TRBJ1-1,TRBV19
TGTGCCAGCAGCGACGGACCTCGGGACACTGAAGCTTTCTTT,CASSDGPRDTEAFF,.,.,TRBJ1-1,TRBV9
TGTGCCAGCACCCAAGCCCACACCGGGGAGCTGTTTTTT,CASTQAHTGELFF,.,.,TRBJ2-2,TRBV25-1
TGCGCCAGCAGCCAAGTTGAAGGGGCGCTTAGTTCACCCCTCCACTTT,CASSQVEGALSSPLHF,.,.,TRBJ1-6,TRBV4-3
TGTGCCAGCAGCTTGGTTGATTCACCCCTCCACTTT,CASSLVDSPLHF,.,.,TRBJ1-6,TRBV13
TGTGCCTGGACAGGGTACAACACTGAAGCTTTCTTT,CAWTGYNTEAFF,.,.,TRBJ1-1,TRBV30
TGCGCCAGCAGCCAATTCGAGGAGCGGGCCTACGAGCAGTACTTC,CASSQFEERAYEQYF,.,.,TRBJ2-7,TRBV4-3
TGTGCCAGCAGCGCCGCGGGGGAGGGTGAGCAGTTCTTC,CASSAAGEGEQFF,TRBD2,.,TRBJ2-1,TRBV9